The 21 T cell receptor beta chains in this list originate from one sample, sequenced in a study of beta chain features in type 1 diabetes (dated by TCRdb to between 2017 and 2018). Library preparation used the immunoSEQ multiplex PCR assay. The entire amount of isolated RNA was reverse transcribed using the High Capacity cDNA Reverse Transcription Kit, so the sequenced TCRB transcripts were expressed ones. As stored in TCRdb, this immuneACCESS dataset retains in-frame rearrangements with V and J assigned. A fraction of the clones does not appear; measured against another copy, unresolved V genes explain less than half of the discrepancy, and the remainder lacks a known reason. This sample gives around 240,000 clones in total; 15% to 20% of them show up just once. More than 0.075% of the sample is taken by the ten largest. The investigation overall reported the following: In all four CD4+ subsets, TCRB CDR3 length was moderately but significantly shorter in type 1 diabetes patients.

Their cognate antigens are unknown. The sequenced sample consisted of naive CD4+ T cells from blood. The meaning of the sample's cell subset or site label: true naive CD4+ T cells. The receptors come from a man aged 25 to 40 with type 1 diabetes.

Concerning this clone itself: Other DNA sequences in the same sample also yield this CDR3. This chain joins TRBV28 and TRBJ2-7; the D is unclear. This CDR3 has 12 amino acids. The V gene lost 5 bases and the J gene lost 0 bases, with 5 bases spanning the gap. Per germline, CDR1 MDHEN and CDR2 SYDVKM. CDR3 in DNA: TGTGCCAGCAGTCTTCCCTCCTACGAGCAGTACTTC. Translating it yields CASSLPSYEQYF.

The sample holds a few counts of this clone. The DNA of the CDR3 is TGTGCCAGCAGCTTGGACAGGGCCTACTACGAGCAGTACTTC. Translated, it gives CASSLDRAYYEQYF. V is TRBV5-8 and J is TRBJ2-7; maybe TRBD1 (6 bases). The CDR3 totals 14 residues. The ends were cut back, 0 bases at V and 3 bases at J, with 10 bases in the middle. Germline V gene sequence: CDR1 SGHTS, CDR2 YDEGEE. Using reference TRBV5-8 and TRBJ2-7 for the parts outside the CDR3, the full variable domain is EAGVTQSPTHLIKTRGQQATLRCSPISGHTSVYWYQQALGLGLQFLLWYDEGEERNRGNFPPRFSGRQFPNYSSELNVNALELEDSALYLCASSLDRAYYEQYFGPGTRLTVT.

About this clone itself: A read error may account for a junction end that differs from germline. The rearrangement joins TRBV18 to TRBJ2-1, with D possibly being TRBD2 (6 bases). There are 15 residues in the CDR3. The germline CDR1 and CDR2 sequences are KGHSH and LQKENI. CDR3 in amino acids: CASSPRPSVYDEQFF. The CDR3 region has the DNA TGTGCCAGCTCACCACGGCCTAGCGTCTACGATGAGCAGTTCTTC.

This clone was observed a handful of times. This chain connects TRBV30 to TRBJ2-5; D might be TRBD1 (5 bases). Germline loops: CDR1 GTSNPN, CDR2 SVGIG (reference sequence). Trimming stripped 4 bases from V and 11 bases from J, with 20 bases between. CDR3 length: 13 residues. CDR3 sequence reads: CAWNGQAAMGQYF. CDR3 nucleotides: TGTGCCTGGAACGGACAAGCTGCTATGGGGCAGTACTTC. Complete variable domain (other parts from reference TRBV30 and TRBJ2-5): SQTIHQWPATLVQPVGSPLSLECTVEGTSNPNLYWYRQAAGRGLQLLFYSVGIGQISSEVPQNLSASRPQDRQFILSSKKLLLSDSGFYLCAWNGQAAMGQYFGPGTRLLVL.

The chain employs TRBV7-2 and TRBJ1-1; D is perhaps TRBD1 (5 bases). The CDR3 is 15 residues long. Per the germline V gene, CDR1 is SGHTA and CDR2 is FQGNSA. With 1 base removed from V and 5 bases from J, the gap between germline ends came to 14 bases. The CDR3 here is CASSLGQGRWTEAFF. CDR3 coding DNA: TGTGCCAGCAGCTTAGGGCAGGGAAGATGGACTGAAGCTTTCTTT.

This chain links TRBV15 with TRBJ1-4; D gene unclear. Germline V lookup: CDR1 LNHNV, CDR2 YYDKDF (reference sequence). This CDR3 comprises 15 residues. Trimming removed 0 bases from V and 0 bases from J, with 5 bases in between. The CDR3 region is CATSREAATNEKLFF. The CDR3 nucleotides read TGTGCCACCAGCAGAGAGGCGGCAACTAATGAAAAACTGTTTTTT.

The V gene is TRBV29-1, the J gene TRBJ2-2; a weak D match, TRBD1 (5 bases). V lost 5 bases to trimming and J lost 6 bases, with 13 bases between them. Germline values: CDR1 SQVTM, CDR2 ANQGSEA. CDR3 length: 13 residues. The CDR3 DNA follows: TGCAGCGTTCGGACATTAACGCCCGGGGAGCTGTTTTTT. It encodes CSVRTLTPGELFF.

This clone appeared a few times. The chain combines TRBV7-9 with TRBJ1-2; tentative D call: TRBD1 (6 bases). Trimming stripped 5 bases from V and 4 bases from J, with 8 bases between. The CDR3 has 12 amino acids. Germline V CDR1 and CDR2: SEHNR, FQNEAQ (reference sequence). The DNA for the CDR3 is TGTGCCAGCAGCCCGACAGGCTATGGCTACACCTTC. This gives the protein CASSPTGYGYTF.

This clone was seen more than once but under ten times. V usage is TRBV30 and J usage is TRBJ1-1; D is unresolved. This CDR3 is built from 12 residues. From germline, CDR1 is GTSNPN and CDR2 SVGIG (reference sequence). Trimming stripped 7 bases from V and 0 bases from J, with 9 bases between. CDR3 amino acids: CASDGMNTEAFF. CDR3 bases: TGTGCCTCGGACGGTATGAACACTGAAGCTTTCTTT.

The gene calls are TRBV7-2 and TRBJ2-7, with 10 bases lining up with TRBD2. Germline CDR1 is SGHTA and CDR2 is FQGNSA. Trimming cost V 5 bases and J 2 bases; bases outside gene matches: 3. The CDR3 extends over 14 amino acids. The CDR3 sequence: CASSPSGSPYEQYF. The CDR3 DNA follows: TGTGCCAGCAGCCCTAGCGGGAGCCCCTACGAGCAGTACTTC.

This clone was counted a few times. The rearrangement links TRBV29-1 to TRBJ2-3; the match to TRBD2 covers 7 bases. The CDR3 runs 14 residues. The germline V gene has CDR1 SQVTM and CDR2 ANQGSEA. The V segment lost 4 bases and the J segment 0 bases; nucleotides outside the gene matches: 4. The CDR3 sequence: CSVAWEGSTDTQYF. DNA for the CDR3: TGCAGCGTTGCGTGGGAGGGTAGCACAGATACGCAGTATTTT.

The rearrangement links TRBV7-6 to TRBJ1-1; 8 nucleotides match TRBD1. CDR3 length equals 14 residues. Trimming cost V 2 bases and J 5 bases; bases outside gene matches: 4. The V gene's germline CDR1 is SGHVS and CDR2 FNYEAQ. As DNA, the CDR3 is TGTGCCAGCAGCTTACAGGGGGCGCAGACTGAAGCTTTCTTT. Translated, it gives CASSLQGAQTEAFF. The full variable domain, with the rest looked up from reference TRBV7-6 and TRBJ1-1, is GAGVSQSPRYKVTKRGQDVALRCDPISGHVSLYWYRQALGQGPEFLTYFNYEAQQDKSGLPNDRFSAERPEGSISTLTIQRTEQRDSAMYRCASSLQGAQTEAFFGQGTRLTVV.

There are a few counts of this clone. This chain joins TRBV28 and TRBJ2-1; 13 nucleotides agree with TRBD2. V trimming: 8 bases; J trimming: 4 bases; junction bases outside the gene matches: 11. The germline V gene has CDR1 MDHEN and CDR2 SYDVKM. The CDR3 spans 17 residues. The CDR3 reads CASLLSGLAGSYNEQFF. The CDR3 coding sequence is TGTGCCAGCCTTTTATCGGGACTAGCGGGATCTTACAATGAGCAGTTCTTC.

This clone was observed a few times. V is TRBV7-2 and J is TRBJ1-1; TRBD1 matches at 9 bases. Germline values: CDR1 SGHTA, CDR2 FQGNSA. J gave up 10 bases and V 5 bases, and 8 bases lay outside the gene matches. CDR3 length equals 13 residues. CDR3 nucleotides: TGTGCCAGCAGCATGGGACAGGGAAGGACAGCTTTCTTT. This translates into CASSMGQGRTAFF. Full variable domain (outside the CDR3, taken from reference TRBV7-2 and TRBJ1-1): GAGVSQSPSNKVTEKGKDVELRCDPISGHTALYWYRQSLGQGLEFLIYFQGNSAPDKSGLPSDRFSAERTGGSVSTLTIQRTQQEDSAVYLCASSMGQGRTAFFGQGTRLTVV.

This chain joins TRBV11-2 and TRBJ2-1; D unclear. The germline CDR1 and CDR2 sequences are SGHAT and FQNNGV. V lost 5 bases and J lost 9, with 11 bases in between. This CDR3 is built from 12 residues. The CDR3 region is CASSQALFEQFF. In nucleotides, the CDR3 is TGTGCCAGCAGCCAGGCCCTATTTGAGCAGTTCTTC.

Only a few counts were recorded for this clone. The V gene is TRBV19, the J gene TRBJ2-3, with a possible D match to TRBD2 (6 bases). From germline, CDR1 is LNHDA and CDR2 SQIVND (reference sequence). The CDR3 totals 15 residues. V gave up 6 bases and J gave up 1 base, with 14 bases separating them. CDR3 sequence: CASSLGGGGTDTQYF. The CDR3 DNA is TGTGCCAGTAGCCTCGGTGGAGGGGGCACAGATACGCAGTATTTT.

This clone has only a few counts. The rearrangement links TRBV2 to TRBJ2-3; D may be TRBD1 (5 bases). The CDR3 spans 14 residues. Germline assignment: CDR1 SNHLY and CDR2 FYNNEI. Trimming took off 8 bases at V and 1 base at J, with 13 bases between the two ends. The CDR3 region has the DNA TGTGCCAGCGTTCCAGGGCAGCGCACAGATACGCAGTATTTT. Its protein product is CASVPGQRTDTQYF.

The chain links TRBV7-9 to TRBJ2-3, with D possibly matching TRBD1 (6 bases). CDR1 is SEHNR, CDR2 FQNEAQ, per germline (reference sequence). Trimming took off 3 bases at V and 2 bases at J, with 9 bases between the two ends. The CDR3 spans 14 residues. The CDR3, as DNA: TGTGCCAGCAGCTTCAGGGGTTACACAGATACGCAGTATTTT. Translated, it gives CASSFRGYTDTQYF.

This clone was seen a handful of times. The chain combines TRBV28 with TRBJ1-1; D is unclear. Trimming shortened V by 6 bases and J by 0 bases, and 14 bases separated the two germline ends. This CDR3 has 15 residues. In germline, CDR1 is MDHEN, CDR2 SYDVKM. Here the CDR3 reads CASSLDTIMNTEAFF. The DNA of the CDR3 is TGTGCCAGCAGCCTAGATACTATCATGAACACTGAAGCTTTCTTT.

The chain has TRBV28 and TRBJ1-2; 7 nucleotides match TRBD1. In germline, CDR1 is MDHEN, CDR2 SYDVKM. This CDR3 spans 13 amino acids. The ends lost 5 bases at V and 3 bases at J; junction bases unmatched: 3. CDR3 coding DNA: TGTGCCAGCAGTCCAGGGGGAGACTATGGCTACACCTTC. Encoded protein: CASSPGGDYGYTF.

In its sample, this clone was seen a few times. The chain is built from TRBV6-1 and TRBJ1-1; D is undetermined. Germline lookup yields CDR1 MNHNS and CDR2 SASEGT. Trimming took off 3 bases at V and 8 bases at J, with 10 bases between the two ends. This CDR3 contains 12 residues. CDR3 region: CASSDYRGEAFF. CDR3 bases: TGTGCCAGCAGTGACTATCGGGGAGAAGCTTTCTTT.